Shown below are 10 T cell receptor beta chains from a single sample sequenced in a study of blood T cell repertoires in COVID-19 (dated by TCRdb to the early 2020s). Receptors were amplified or captured by the immunoSEQ multiplex PCR assay. The table comes from immuneACCESS by way of TCRdb, which keeps in-frame sequences with V and J called. Part of the clones is missing from these tables; in studies checked, under half for an unresolved V gene and the rest for unknown reasons. In this sample the table shows under 350,000 clones, about nine tenths of which occur a single time. The top ten constitute about 1.7% of the sample. The sequenced sample consisted of peripheral blood. These receptors were taken from a young woman with COVID-19, enrolled during active disease.

This chain joins TRBV29-1 and TRBJ1-1, with a possible D match to TRBD1 (6 bases). The CDR3 is 13 amino acids. V dropped 0 bases and J dropped 4 bases, with 9 bases sitting between them. Germline CDR1 and CDR2: SQVTM and ANQGSEA. The CDR3 is CSVEEGAPTEAFF. CDR3 bases: TGCAGCGTTGAAGAGGGGGCCCCCACTGAAGCTTTCTTT.

The chain couples TRBV7-9 to TRBJ2-7, with a weak D call TRBD2 (6 bases). The CDR3 covers 15 residues. The germline V gene has CDR1 SEHNR and CDR2 FQNEAQ (reference sequence). Trimming cost V 1 base and J 5 bases, with 15 bases left between them. Here the CDR3 reads CASSLGDGGLDEQYF. CDR3 nucleotides: TGTGCCAGCAGCTTAGGGGACGGGGGTCTTGACGAGCAGTACTTC. Supplemented by reference TRBV7-9 and TRBJ2-7, the full variable domain reads DTGVSQNPRHKITKRGQNVTFRCDPISEHNRLYWYRQTLGQGPEFLTYFQNEAQLEKSRLLSDRFSAERPKGSFSTLEIQRTEQGDSAMYLCASSLGDGGLDEQYFGPGTRLTVT.

CDR3 protein: CASSLWNQGGYTF. DNA for the CDR3: TGTGCCAGCAGTTTATGGAATCAGGGTGGCTACACCTTC. The chain has TRBV12-3 or TRBV12-4 and TRBJ1-2; the D gene is possibly TRBD1 (5 bases). V was clipped by 2 bases and J by 7 bases, with 11 bases between them. CDR3 length equals 13 residues.

This clone was detected once. J is TRBJ1-2 and V is TRBV5-4, with D maybe TRBD1 (6 bases). Germline assignment: CDR1 SGHNT and CDR2 YYREEE (reference sequence). Trimming stripped 3 bases from V and 5 bases from J, with 14 bases between. The CDR3 extends over 14 amino acids. The CDR3 sequence: CASSSRQDLYGYTF. The CDR3 DNA is TGTGCCAGCAGCTCCCGACAGGACTTGTATGGCTACACCTTC.

The genes are TRBV6-5 and TRBJ2-5; tentative D call: TRBD2 (6 bases). V was shortened by 4 bases and J by 8 bases, with 14 bases between the two germline ends. Per germline, CDR1 MNHEY and CDR2 SVGAGI. The CDR3 loop spans 13 amino acids. The chain's CDR3 is CASSSGLSGTQYF. DNA of the CDR3: TGTGCCAGCAGTTCGGGACTGTCGGGAACCCAGTACTTC.

The rearrangement links TRBV6-2 or TRBV6-3 to TRBJ1-2; D call uncertain. CDR3 size: 14 residues. V was shortened by 6 bases and J by 0 bases, with 11 bases between the two germline ends. Germline V gives CDR1 MNHEY, CDR2 SVGEGT. CDR3 amino acids: CASSAVEANYGYTF. Here the CDR3 DNA reads TGTGCCAGCAGCGCGGTTGAAGCTAACTATGGCTACACCTTC.

The chain employs TRBV6-5 and TRBJ1-1; D is unclear. Trimming left V 7 bases short and J 1 base short, with 10 bases between. The length of the CDR3 is 13 residues. Germline-derived CDR1 and CDR2 are MNHEY and SVGAGI. The CDR3 here is CASKRAGNTEAFF. The CDR3 DNA sequence: TGTGCCAGCAAGAGGGCGGGGAACACTGAAGCTTTCTTT.

The chain recombines TRBV30 with TRBJ1-4; the match to TRBD1 covers 10 bases. CDR1 is GTSNPN and CDR2 is SVGIG in the germline V gene (reference sequence). Losses at the gene ends were 3 bases for V and 8 bases for J; bases not matched to a gene: 6. The CDR3 has 14 amino acids. The CDR3 loop reads CAWSGTGEEEKLFF. CDR3 DNA: TGTGCCTGGAGCGGGACAGGGGAAGAAGAAAAACTGTTTTTT.

This clone was counted only a few times. V gene TRBV7-9 combines with J gene TRBJ1-2; D might be TRBD1 (6 bases). V lost 3 bases to trimming and J lost 8 bases, with 10 bases between them. The CDR3 length is 12 residues. From germline, CDR1 is SEHNR and CDR2 FQNEAQ (reference sequence). CDR3 DNA sequence: TGTGCCAGCAGCTTGGGGGCCCGCGGCTACACCTTC. This sequence encodes CASSLGARGYTF.

The chain joins TRBV11-2 to TRBJ2-7, with D possibly TRBD1 on 5 matching bases. The CDR3 runs 13 residues. From germline, CDR1 is SGHAT and CDR2 FQNNGV. Trimming shortened V by 5 bases and J by 2 bases, and 10 bases separated the two germline ends. CDR3 DNA: TGTGCCAGCAGCCTCGACAGAGCCTACGAGCAGTACGTC. Encoded protein: CASSLDRAYEQYV.